This TCR beta chain emerged from a study of blood T cell repertoires in COVID-19. Study overall: The study drew acute and convalescent COVID-19 samples from the United States, Italy and Spain.

Germline trimming cut 5 bases from V and 12 bases from J; bases unmatched to any gene: 1. The CDR3 length is 10 residues. CDR1 and CDR2 (germline): SEHNR, FQNEAQ (reference sequence). Clones were sequenced by immunoSEQ multiplex PCR, and TCRdb holds only the in-frame ones, with some missing. The sample lists nearly 25,000 clones, around 86% occurring once. The chain carries TRBV7-9 and TRBJ1-2; 9 bases line up with TRBD1. The sequence was obtained from a human donor in a cohort sampled during active COVID-19. The sequenced material came from peripheral blood. The CDR3 coding sequence is TGTGCCAGCAGCCGACAGGGGGACACCTTC. Translating it yields CASSRQGDTF.